These 32 T cell receptor beta chains originate from one sample sequenced in a study of response to subunit inactivated influenza vaccine. MiXCR was run by TCRdb on the RT-PCR reads, yielding one entry per CDR3 protein. The sample yields 650,000 to 800,000 distinct CDR3 sequences, around a sixth seen once. The specimen was PBMCs from blood, collected less than 6 days after vaccination. The receptors shown here come from a man in his fifties or sixties who received an inactivated influenza vaccine.

The J gene is TRBJ2-7, the V gene TRBV4-1, with unresolved D. CDR1 MGHRA and CDR2 YSYEKL come from the germline V gene. V shed 0 bases and J shed 4 bases, with 13 bases lying between them. The CDR3 sequence is 15 residues long. The CDR3 coding sequence is TGCGCCAGCAGCCAAGAAAGGAATGGCCGATACGAGCAGTACTTC. Translated, it gives CASSQERNGRYEQYF.

This chain links TRBV11-2 with TRBJ2-7; D is ambiguous. Germline loops: CDR1 SGHAT, CDR2 FQNNGV. V was pared by 5 bases and J by 7 bases, with 12 bases between. This CDR3 region has 12 residues. The CDR3 reads CASSRTPFEQYF. Written as DNA, the CDR3 is TGTGCCAGCAGCAGGACCCCTTTTGAGCAGTACTTC.

This chain uses TRBV4-2 with TRBJ2-3; 10 nucleotides match TRBD1. V lost 4 bases, J lost 4 bases, and 5 bases stayed unmatched. Germline lookup yields CDR1 LGHNA and CDR2 YNFKEQ. The CDR3 is 15 amino acids. The CDR3 loop is CASSPRDRGADTQYF. The CDR3 coding sequence is TGTGCCAGCAGCCCGCGGGACAGGGGAGCAGATACGCAGTATTTT.

The rearrangement links TRBV4-2 to TRBJ1-2; D remains ambiguous. CDR3 size: 15 residues. CDR1 and CDR2 from the germline V gene are LGHNA and YNFKEQ. V was pared by 3 bases and J by 1 base, with 12 bases between. CDR3 nucleotides: TGTGCCAGCAGCCAGTTTGACGGAGATAACTATGGCTACACCTTC. This sequence encodes CASSQFDGDNYGYTF.

The V call is TRBV7-9, the J call TRBJ2-1; the D is unclear. V was cut by 1 base and J by 2 bases, with 15 bases left in between. Per germline, CDR1 SEHNR and CDR2 FQNEAQ (reference sequence). This CDR3 has 17 amino acids. CDR3 sequence: CASSLVRLGAPYNEQFF. CDR3 bases: TGTGCCAGCAGCTTAGTCCGCCTGGGTGCCCCCTACAATGAGCAGTTCTTC.

At least ten counts were recorded for this clonotype. This sequence joins TRBV11-2 and TRBJ2-1; tentative D call: TRBD2 (5 bases). The V gene's germline CDR1 is SGHAT and CDR2 FQNNGV. This CDR3 has 14 amino acids. Trimming took off 5 bases at V and 4 bases at J, with 12 bases between the two ends. The CDR3 sequence: CASSLTTGYNEQFF. DNA for the CDR3: TGTGCCAGCAGCCTGACAACGGGGTACAATGAGCAGTTCTTC.

The CDR3 is CATSEQPGETQYF. The CDR3, as DNA: TGTGCCACCAGTGAACAGCCCGGAGAGACCCAGTACTTC. This chain links TRBV24-1 with TRBJ2-5; D gene ambiguous. The CDR3 is 13 residues long. The germline V gene encodes CDR1 KGHDR and CDR2 SFDVKD. Between the trimmed V and J ends, which lost 4 bases and 4 bases, there was a span of 9 bases.

The rearrangement uses TRBV4-2 and TRBJ2-2; D unclear. V was shortened by 1 base and J by 2 bases, with 11 bases between the two germline ends. Germline lookup yields CDR1 LGHNA and CDR2 YNFKEQ. The CDR3 is 16 residues long. The CDR3 DNA sequence: TGTGCCAGCAGCCAAGCGTTCGGAGTTAACACCGGGGAGCTGTTTTTT. It encodes CASSQAFGVNTGELFF.

Only a few counts were recorded for this clonotype. The chain couples TRBV10-3 to TRBJ1-5; TRBD1 agrees at 7 bases. The germline V gene has CDR1 ENHRY and CDR2 SYGVKD. Trimming cost V 3 bases and J 6 bases; bases outside gene matches: 11. The CDR3 has 16 amino acids. CDR3 protein: CAISDQSRGNGQPQHF. The CDR3 DNA reads TGTGCCATCAGTGACCAGAGCAGGGGGAACGGTCAGCCCCAGCATTTT.

This chain uses TRBV20-1 with TRBJ1-1; no firm D call. V was shortened by 0 bases and J by 4 bases, with 12 bases between the two germline ends. From germline, CDR1 is DFQATT and CDR2 SNEGSKA (reference sequence). This CDR3 region has 14 residues. The CDR3 here is CSARDPRFGTEAFF. The CDR3 nucleotides are TGCAGTGCTAGAGATCCCCGTTTCGGCACTGAAGCTTTCTTT.

This clonotype was observed a handful of times. V gene TRBV6-5 combines with J gene TRBJ2-2, with D unclear. V lost 3 bases and J 3 bases, leaving 8 bases between the germline ends. CDR1 is MNHEY, CDR2 SVGAGI, per germline. The CDR3 runs 14 residues. The CDR3 reads CASSYTEYTGELFF. CDR3 nucleotide sequence: TGTGCCAGCAGTTATACGGAGTACACCGGGGAGCTGTTTTTT.

The chain uses TRBV29-1 and TRBJ2-3; TRBD1 might be the D (5 bases). CDR3 length: 17 residues. The V end lost 0 bases, the J end lost 0 bases, and 16 bases lay between the germline ends. CDR1 and CDR2 (germline): SQVTM, ANQGSEA. The CDR3: CSVEEIQGQTSTDTQYF. For the CDR3, the DNA is TGCAGCGTTGAAGAGATCCAGGGCCAGACCAGCACAGATACGCAGTATTTT.

This clonotype was seen only a few times. The chain is built from TRBV5-6 and TRBJ2-7, with 12 bases lining up with TRBD2. CDR3 length: 13 residues. The germline V gene encodes CDR1 SGHDT and CDR2 YYEEEE. J was trimmed by 3 bases and V by 7 bases; bases with no gene match: 2. CDR3 residues: CASGLAGIYEQYF. CDR3 DNA sequence: TGTGCCAGCGGACTAGCGGGGATCTACGAGCAGTACTTC. Complete variable domain (other parts from reference TRBV5-6 and TRBJ2-7): DAGVTQSPTHLIKTRGQQVTLRCSPKSGHDTVSWYQQALGQGPQFIFQYYEEEERQRGNFPDRFSGHQFPNYSSELNVNALLLGDSALYLCASGLAGIYEQYFGPGTRLTVT.

This clonotype occurred a few times. The V and J genes are TRBV15 and TRBJ1-4, with 8 bases fitting TRBD1. The junction had 3 bases not matched to a gene; V was cut back by 0 bases and J by 3 bases. CDR3 length: 16 amino acids. CDR1 and CDR2 from the germline V gene are LNHNV and YYDKDF (reference sequence). The chain's CDR3 is CATSRDRTGPNEKLFF. CDR3 DNA sequence: TGTGCCACCAGCAGAGATAGGACAGGGCCTAATGAAAAACTGTTTTTT.

The chain uses TRBV2 and TRBJ2-1, with D hard to call. CDR3 length equals 16 residues. Germline values: CDR1 SNHLY, CDR2 FYNNEI. Trimming stripped 2 bases from V and 8 bases from J, with 19 bases between. CDR3 coding DNA: TGTGCCAGCAGTGAACTGGCGGACGAGCTTCTCGATGAGCAGTTCTTC. Its protein product is CASSELADELLDEQFF.

The sample holds a few counts of this clonotype. J is TRBJ1-6 and V is TRBV20-1; a possible D gene is TRBD1 (5 bases). The CDR3 is made up of 15 amino acids. V lost 2 bases and J 6 bases, leaving 14 bases between the germline ends. Germline V CDR1 and CDR2: DFQATT, SNEGSKA (reference sequence). The CDR3, as DNA: TGCAGTGCTAGATTGATCGGGGCAGGTAATTCACCCCTCCACTTT. It codes for CSARLIGAGNSPLHF.

This clonotype has a handful of counts. V and J are TRBV7-2 and TRBJ2-5; 8 positions match TRBD1. Looked up from germline, CDR1 is SGHTA and CDR2 is FQGNSA. The CDR3 is 17 residues long. V trimming: 4 bases; J trimming: 5 bases; junction bases outside the gene matches: 15. CDR3 sequence: CASSSLILGQAQETQYF. In DNA, the CDR3 is TGTGCCAGCAGCTCACTCATACTGGGACAGGCGCAGGAGACCCAGTACTTC.

The rearrangement links TRBV29-1 to TRBJ2-7, with 7 bases aligning to TRBD2. The CDR3 has 12 amino acids. V shed 7 bases and J 2 bases; nucleotides not matched to a gene: 5. CDR1 and CDR2 (germline): SQVTM, ANQGSEA. CDR3: CSGGRGTYEQYF. In nucleotides, the CDR3 is TGCAGCGGGGGGAGGGGAACCTACGAGCAGTACTTC.

This clonotype has only a few counts. J is TRBJ2-7 and V is TRBV4-3; 7 nucleotides align to TRBD1. Germline trimming cut 0 bases from V and 4 bases from J; bases unmatched to any gene: 15. The CDR3 runs 18 residues. CDR1 is LGHNA and CDR2 is YSLEER in the germline V gene. CDR3 DNA sequence: TGCGCCAGCAGCCAAGATCCCCTACCGGGCAGGGGGTTTTACGAGCAGTACTTC. This codes for CASSQDPLPGRGFYEQYF.

The rearrangement joins TRBV20-1 to TRBJ1-4; 8 bases are shared with TRBD1. Trimming at V came to 6 bases and at J to 8 bases, leaving 8 bases not matched to a gene. CDR1 and CDR2 (germline): DFQATT, SNEGSKA (reference sequence). The CDR3 is 13 amino acids. The CDR3 spells CSASGQGWEKLFF. The CDR3 DNA reads TGCAGTGCGTCAGGACAGGGCTGGGAAAAACTGTTTTTT.

This clonotype showed up many times. The chain links TRBV5-6 to TRBJ1-3; D uncertain. V gave up 4 bases and J gave up 0 bases, with 8 bases separating them. This CDR3 spans 14 amino acids. Germline-derived CDR1 and CDR2 are SGHDT and YYEEEE. The CDR3 sequence: CASSVGVSGNTIYF. The CDR3, as DNA: TGTGCCAGCAGCGTTGGAGTCTCTGGAAACACCATATATTTT.

J is TRBJ1-1 and V is TRBV11-2; no reliable D call. The CDR3 has 15 residues. Deletions cut 5 bases from V and 1 base from J, with 14 bases between. CDR1 is SGHAT, CDR2 FQNNGV, per germline. CDR3 loop: CASSELEGWNTEAFF. The CDR3, as DNA: TGTGCCAGCAGCGAATTGGAAGGGTGGAACACTGAAGCTTTCTTT.

This chain joins TRBV6-2 or TRBV6-3 and TRBJ1-1; D gene unclear. Germline lookup yields CDR1 MNHEY and CDR2 SVGEGT. V gave up 8 bases and J gave up 1 base, with 8 bases separating them. The CDR3 runs to 12 residues. In DNA form, the CDR3 reads TGTGCCAGCTTACACCGGAACACTGAAGCTTTCTTT. Its protein product is CASLHRNTEAFF.

The chain employs TRBV9 and TRBJ1-6; no clear D. Germline CDR1 is SGDLS and CDR2 is YYNGEE. The ends were cut back, 4 bases at V and 6 bases at J, with 5 bases in the middle. This CDR3 comprises 12 residues. For the CDR3, the DNA is TGTGCCAGCAGCAAAGCTAATTCACCCCTCCACTTT. Amino acids: CASSKANSPLHF.

V is TRBV5-1 and J is TRBJ2-1; D is unresolved. CDR3 size: 13 residues. CDR1 SGHRS and CDR2 YFSETQ come from the germline V gene. V dropped 4 bases and J dropped 9 bases, with 14 bases sitting between them. The CDR3: CASSRSGSFEQFF. CDR3 sequence (DNA): TGCGCCAGCAGCCGGTCCGGGTCATTTGAGCAGTTCTTC.

The chain recombines TRBV20-1 with TRBJ2-5; D is unresolved. Trimming left V 0 bases short and J 0 bases short, with 14 bases between. From germline, CDR1 is DFQATT and CDR2 SNEGSKA (reference sequence). This CDR3 is built from 16 residues. Here the CDR3 DNA reads TGCAGTGCTAGAGATTTCGGAGTGGCTAACCAAGAGACCCAGTACTTC. Its protein product is CSARDFGVANQETQYF.

Comment on this clonotype: A much larger clone differs from this one at a single base, so this may be a read error. The chain links TRBV29-1 to TRBJ2-1; D unclear. The CDR3 consists of 15 residues. The germline V gene encodes CDR1 SQVTM and CDR2 ANQGSEA. The CDR3 DNA reads as TGCAGCGTGGAAGGGAAGCTAAGCTCCTACAATGAGCAGTTCTTC. It codes for CSVEGKLSSYNEQFF.

This clonotype has just a few counts. V usage is TRBV12-3 or TRBV12-4 and J usage is TRBJ2-3, with a tentative D call TRBD1 (5 bases). V was trimmed by 5 bases and J by 0 bases, leaving 12 bases between them. This CDR3 spans 15 amino acids. CDR3 protein: CASSPQGASTDTQYF. CDR3 sequence (DNA): TGTGCCAGCAGTCCCCAGGGTGCTAGCACAGATACGCAGTATTTT.

This chain joins TRBV4-3 and TRBJ1-2; D not resolved. Looked up from germline, CDR1 is LGHNA and CDR2 is YSLEER. The CDR3 is made up of 16 amino acids. The germline V and J ends were trimmed by 0 bases and 1 base, with 12 bases remaining between them. CDR3 sequence reads: CASSQDFAALNYGYTF. In DNA form, the CDR3 reads TGCGCCAGCAGCCAAGATTTCGCAGCTCTTAACTATGGCTACACCTTC.

The rearrangement joins TRBV7-2 to TRBJ2-1; 10 nucleotides match TRBD2. The CDR3 is made up of 20 amino acids. Losses at the gene ends were 0 bases for V and 6 bases for J; bases not matched to a gene: 17. Germline CDR1 SGHTA, CDR2 FQGNSA. In DNA form, the CDR3 reads TGTGCCAGCAGCTTAGCGATGTCGGGGGTTGGGACTAGCGTGGTCAATGAGCAGTTCTTC. Amino acid sequence: CASSLAMSGVGTSVVNEQFF.

The V and J genes are TRBV20-1 and TRBJ2-7, with TRBD1 as a possible D gene (6 bases). Trimming shortened V by 3 bases and J by 1 base, and 13 bases separated the two germline ends. Germline CDR1 is DFQATT and CDR2 is SNEGSKA (reference sequence). CDR3 length: 14 amino acids. The CDR3 nucleotides read TGCAGTGCTAGGGTAGGGGACATTTCCTACGAGCAGTACTTC. Its translation: CSARVGDISYEQYF.

This clonotype was recorded a few times. The genes are TRBV5-1 and TRBJ2-2; D is possibly TRBD2 (6 bases). V was clipped by 0 bases and J by 3 bases, with 9 bases between them. Germline V gene data show CDR1 as SGHRS and CDR2 as YFSETQ. This CDR3 has 15 amino acids. CDR3 region: CASSLDRRDTGELFF. CDR3 nucleotides: TGCGCCAGCAGCTTGGACAGGAGGGACACCGGGGAGCTGTTTTTT.